This T cell receptor beta chain was documented in a study of blood T cell repertoires in COVID-19. Study-level information: The United States, Italy and Spain provided the acute and convalescent COVID-19 samples. T cells, B-cell-depleted T cells, or PBMCs provided the cDNA or gDNA that served as material.

Methods used by the authors: How many nucleated cells were present was estimated from reference gene primer amplification. Generated by immunoSEQ multiplex PCR, the TCRdb table keeps only in-frame clones and is missing some. For V, J and clone size, that table is used; D and trimming come from the DNA. The data show 110,000 to 150,000 clones, with 88% seen just once and about 1.7% held by the top ten. V lost 6 bases and J 2 bases, leaving 17 bases between the germline ends. Germline loops: CDR1 MNHNY, CDR2 SVGAGI (reference sequence). This CDR3 comprises 16 residues. The sequence was collected from a woman between 50 and 59 years old with acute or convalescent COVID-19. Sequencing was done on a sample of peripheral blood. The rearrangement joins TRBV6-6 to TRBJ1-5, with a tentative D call TRBD1 (5 bases). The CDR3 sequence is CASSRVGDSGNQPQHF. In DNA form, the CDR3 reads TGTGCCAGCAGCCGAGTAGGGGATTCGGGCAATCAGCCCCAGCATTTT.